This T cell receptor (beta chain) emerged from a study of blood T cell repertoires in COVID-19. Study overall: Acute and convalescent COVID-19 samples came from the United States, Italy and Spain.

A word on this clone: Within the sample, other DNA sequences also encode this same CDR3.

Per the original data handling: Cell counts per sample came from amplifying reference gene primers. The protocol was immunoSEQ multiplex PCR, while the TCRdb copy is restricted to in-frame clones and leaves out a portion. V, J and clone size are taken as reported in that table, and D and trimming were inferred from the DNA itself. The data hold some 270,000 clones, with 80% to 85% observed a single time. Participants, about 18 to 90 years old, spanned more than 20 US areas. Recovered Cohort 3 donors showed two negative PCRs, clearance, or symptom resolution. This clonotype was sampled from a middle-aged man who had recovered from COVID-19. Sequencing was performed on PBMCs or T cells enriched from blood (not recorded which).

CDR3 nucleotide sequence: TGCGCCAGCAGCCTACGACAGGGCTACGAGCAGTACTTC. Its protein is CASSLRQGYEQYF. The chain joins TRBV5-1 to TRBJ2-7; 7 bases are a match to TRBD1. The CDR3 contains 13 residues. CDR1 and CDR2 (germline): SGHRS, YFSETQ. V was clipped by 4 bases and J by 3 bases; unmatched bases: 4.